One sample yielded the 2 T cell receptor beta chains listed below, sequenced in a study of blood T cell repertoires in COVID-19 (dated by TCRdb to about 2020). The protocol used for the library was the immunoSEQ multiplex PCR assay. In its TCRdb copy, this immuneACCESS table keeps in-frame sequences only and misses some clones. Where compared with another copy, unresolved V genes explain less than half of these, and the others have no known cause. Within this sample are approximately 300,000 clones, with over 75% of them counted one time only. 1% of the sample belongs to the ten largest clones. The sample consisted of peripheral blood. The receptors stem from a man over 45 with active or convalescent COVID-19.

DNA of the CDR3: TGTGCCAGCAGTTTTCGCCTACGGAACTATGGCTACACCTTC. Residues: CASSFRLRNYGYTF. The chain joins TRBV28 to TRBJ1-2; D gene unclear. V gave up 3 bases and J gave up 2 bases, with 10 bases separating them. The CDR3 sequence is 14 residues long. Germline V gene sequence: CDR1 MDHEN, CDR2 SYDVKM.

V is TRBV4-1 and J is TRBJ1-5; 9 positions match TRBD1. Germline CDR1 is MGHRA and CDR2 is YSYEKL. This CDR3 is 16 amino acids long. Unmatched junction bases numbered 7, after V lost 0 bases and J lost 7 bases. The CDR3 region has the DNA TGCGCCAGCAGCCAAGATCGGGGACAGGGAGGACAGCCCCAGCATTTT. As protein: CASSQDRGQGGQPQHF.